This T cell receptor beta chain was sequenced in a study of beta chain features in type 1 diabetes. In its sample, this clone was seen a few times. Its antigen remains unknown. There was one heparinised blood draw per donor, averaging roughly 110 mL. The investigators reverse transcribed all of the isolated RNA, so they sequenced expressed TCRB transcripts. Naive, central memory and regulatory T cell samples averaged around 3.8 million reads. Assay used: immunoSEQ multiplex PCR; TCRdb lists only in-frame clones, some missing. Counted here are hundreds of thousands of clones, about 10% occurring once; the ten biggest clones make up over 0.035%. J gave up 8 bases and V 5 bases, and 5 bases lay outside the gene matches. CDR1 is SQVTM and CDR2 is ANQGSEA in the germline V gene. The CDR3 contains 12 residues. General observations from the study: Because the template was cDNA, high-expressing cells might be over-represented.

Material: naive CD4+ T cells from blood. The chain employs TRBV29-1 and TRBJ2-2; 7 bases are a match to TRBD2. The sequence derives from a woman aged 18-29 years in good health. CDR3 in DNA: TGCAGCGTTCTCGGGGGGACGGGGGAGCTGTTTTTT. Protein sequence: CSVLGGTGELFF.